The T cell receptor beta chain described here comes from a study of beta chain features in type 1 diabetes. V was trimmed by 5 bases and J by 12 bases, leaving 14 bases between them. Germline loops: CDR1 DFQATT, CDR2 SNEGSKA (reference sequence). The CDR3 runs 11 residues. Reverse transcription of all isolated RNA meant that expressed TCRB transcripts were sequenced. Sequencing used immunoSEQ multiplex PCR; TCRdb keeps in-frame clones, though not all of them. The table shows under 950,000 clones, with roughly a sixth occurring only once. This chain uses TRBV20-1 with TRBJ1-5, with D uncertain. Sequencing input: naive CD4+ T cells from blood. This TCR came from a woman aged 18-29 years in good health. CDR3 bases: TGCAGTGCTGAGGGTCGCAGGCACCAGCATTTT. Translation: CSAEGRRHQHF.